Below, 8 T cell receptor beta chains from the same sample are listed, as sequenced in a study of breast tumors, draining lymph nodes, adjacent tissues. MiXCR was run by TCRdb on the multiplex PCR reads, yielding one entry per CDR3 protein. This table holds over 35,000 distinct CDR3 sequences, roughly 36% found once. Sequencing was done on a sample of breast tumor tissue. All receptors come from a female donor with breast cancer. Some clones in this sample may be carry-over from other donors' samples.

The table lists this clonotype with many counts. The chain employs TRBV11-3 and TRBJ1-4; tentative D call: TRBD1 (5 bases). The germline CDR1 and CDR2 sequences are SGHNT and YENEEA. The CDR3 is made up of 14 amino acids. Trimming stripped 3 bases from V and 6 bases from J, with 11 bases between. The CDR3 sequence: CASSLSGADEKLFF. In nucleotides, the CDR3 is TGTGCCAGCAGCTTGTCCGGGGCTGATGAAAAACTGTTTTTT.

This rearrangement joins TRBV7-3 to TRBJ2-2; D not resolved. The CDR3 runs to 16 residues. The germline V gene has CDR1 SGHTA and CDR2 FQGTGA. V was trimmed by 5 bases and J by 2 bases, leaving 15 bases between them. The CDR3 bases are TGTGCCAGCAGCCTGGGCCGGCCCCCAAACACCGGGGAGCTGTTTTTT. Protein product: CASSLGRPPNTGELFF.

This sequence joins TRBV12-3 or TRBV12-4 and TRBJ2-7; D is ambiguous. The V and J ends lost 0 bases and 5 bases respectively, with 5 bases between them. The CDR3 runs to 12 residues. The CDR3 DNA sequence: TGTGCCAGCAGTTTAGCCAGCCACGAGCAGTACTTC. It specifies CASSLASHEQYF.

This clonotype has at least ten counts. The CDR3 here is CASSSGTVAPGELFF. CDR3 DNA: TGTGCCAGCAGTTCCGGGACAGTAGCGCCCGGGGAGCTGTTTTTT. V gene TRBV2 combines with J gene TRBJ2-2; 7 bases line up with TRBD1. Germline trimming cut 5 bases from V and 6 bases from J; bases unmatched to any gene: 9. Germline CDR1 and CDR2: SNHLY and FYNNEI. The CDR3 runs 15 residues.

A few counts support this clonotype. J is TRBJ2-5 and V is TRBV28; 7 positions agree with TRBD1. This CDR3 comprises 15 residues. The germline gives CDR1 MDHEN, CDR2 SYDVKM. The ends lost 3 bases at V and 5 bases at J; junction bases unmatched: 9. The CDR3 nucleotides read TGTGCCAGCAGTTTTGGACAGGCCCCCGGCGAGACCCAGTACTTC. Residues: CASSFGQAPGETQYF.

This clonotype was recorded at least ten times. The chain employs TRBV6-4 and TRBJ2-7, with TRBD1 matching over 8 bases. In germline, CDR1 is MRHNA, CDR2 SNTAGT. Unmatched junction bases numbered 1, after V lost 2 bases and J lost 4 bases. The CDR3 runs 13 residues. The CDR3 sequence: CASSDDRGYEQYF. Here the CDR3 DNA reads TGTGCCAGCAGTGACGACAGGGGTTACGAGCAGTACTTC.

The chain recombines TRBV5-8 with TRBJ2-5, with 8 bases matching TRBD2. The CDR3 is made up of 16 amino acids. J was trimmed by 4 bases and V by 1 base; bases with no gene match: 9. CDR1 is SGHTS, CDR2 YDEGEE, per germline. CDR3 amino acids: CASSLSGGGGGETQYF. CDR3 nucleotide sequence: TGTGCCAGCAGCTTGTCGGGAGGGGGAGGGGGAGAGACCCAGTACTTC.

This clonotype was seen a handful of times. The CDR3 DNA follows: TGTGCCAGCAGTTTGACTAGCGGGAGGGCCAGGGAGACCCAGTACTTC. It codes for CASSLTSGRARETQYF. This chain uses TRBV28 with TRBJ2-5, with 14 bases that match TRBD2. Germline loops: CDR1 MDHEN, CDR2 SYDVKM. The V segment lost 3 bases and the J segment 5 bases; nucleotides outside the gene matches: 5. This CDR3 has 16 residues. Full variable domain (missing parts from reference TRBV28 and TRBJ2-5): DVKVTQSSRYLVKRTGEKVFLECVQDMDHENMFWYRQDPGLGLRLIYFSYDVKMKEKGDIPEGYSVSREKKERFSLILESASTNQTSMYLCASSLTSGRARETQYFGPGTRLLVL.